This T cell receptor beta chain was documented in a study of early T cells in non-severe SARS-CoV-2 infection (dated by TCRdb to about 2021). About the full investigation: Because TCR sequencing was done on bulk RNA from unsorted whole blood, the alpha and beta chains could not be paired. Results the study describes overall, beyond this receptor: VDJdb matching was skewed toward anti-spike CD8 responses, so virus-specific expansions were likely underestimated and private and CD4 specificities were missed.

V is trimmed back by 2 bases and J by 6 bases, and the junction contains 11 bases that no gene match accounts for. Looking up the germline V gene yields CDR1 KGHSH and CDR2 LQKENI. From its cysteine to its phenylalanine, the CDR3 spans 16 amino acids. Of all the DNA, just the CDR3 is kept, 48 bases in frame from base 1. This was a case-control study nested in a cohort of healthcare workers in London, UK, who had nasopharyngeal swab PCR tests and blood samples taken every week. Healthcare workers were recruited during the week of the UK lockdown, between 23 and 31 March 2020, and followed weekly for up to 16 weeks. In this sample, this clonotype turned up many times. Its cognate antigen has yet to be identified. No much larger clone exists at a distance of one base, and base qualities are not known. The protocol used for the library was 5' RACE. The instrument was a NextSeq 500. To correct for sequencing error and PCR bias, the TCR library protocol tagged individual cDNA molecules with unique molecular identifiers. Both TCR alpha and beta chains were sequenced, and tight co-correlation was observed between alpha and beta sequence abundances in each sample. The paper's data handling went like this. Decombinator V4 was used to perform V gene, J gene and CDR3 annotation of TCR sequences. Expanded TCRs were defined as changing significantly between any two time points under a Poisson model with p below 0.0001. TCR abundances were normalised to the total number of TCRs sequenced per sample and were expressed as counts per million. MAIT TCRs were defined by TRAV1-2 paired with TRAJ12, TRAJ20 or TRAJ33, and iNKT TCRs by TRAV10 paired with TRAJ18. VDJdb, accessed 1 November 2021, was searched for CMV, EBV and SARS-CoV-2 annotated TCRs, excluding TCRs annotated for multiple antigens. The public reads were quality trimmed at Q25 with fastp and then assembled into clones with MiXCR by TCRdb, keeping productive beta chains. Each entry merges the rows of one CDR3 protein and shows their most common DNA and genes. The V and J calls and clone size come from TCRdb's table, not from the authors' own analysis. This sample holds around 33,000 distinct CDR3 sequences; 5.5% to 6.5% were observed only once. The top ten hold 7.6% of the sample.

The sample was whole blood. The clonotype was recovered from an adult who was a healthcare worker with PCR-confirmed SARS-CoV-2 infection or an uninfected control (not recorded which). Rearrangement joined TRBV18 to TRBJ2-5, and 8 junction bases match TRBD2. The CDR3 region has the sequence CASSPETGGPLKTQYF. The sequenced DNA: TGTGCCAGCTCACCAGAGACGGGAGGGCCGCTGAAGACCCAGTACTTC.